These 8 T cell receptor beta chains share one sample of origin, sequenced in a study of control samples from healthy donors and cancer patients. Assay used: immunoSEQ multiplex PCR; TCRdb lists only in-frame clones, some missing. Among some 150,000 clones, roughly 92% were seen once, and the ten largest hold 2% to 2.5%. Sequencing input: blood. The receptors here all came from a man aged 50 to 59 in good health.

The CDR3 reads CASRPGLRGGYTF. The CDR3 DNA sequence: TGTGCCAGCAGACCGGGACTTCGAGGTGGCTACACCTTC. The rearrangement links TRBV27 to TRBJ1-2; D perhaps matches TRBD1 (5 bases). Germline CDR1 is MNHEY and CDR2 is SMNVEV (reference sequence). Trimming cost V 6 bases and J 7 bases, with 15 bases left between them. This CDR3 has 13 residues.

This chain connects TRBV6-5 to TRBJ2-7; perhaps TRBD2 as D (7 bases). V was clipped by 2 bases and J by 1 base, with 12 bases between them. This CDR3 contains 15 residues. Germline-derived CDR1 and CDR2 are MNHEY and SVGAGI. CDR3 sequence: CASSYGGARSYEQYF. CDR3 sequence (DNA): TGTGCCAGCAGTTACGGGGGGGCTAGGTCCTACGAGCAGTACTTC.

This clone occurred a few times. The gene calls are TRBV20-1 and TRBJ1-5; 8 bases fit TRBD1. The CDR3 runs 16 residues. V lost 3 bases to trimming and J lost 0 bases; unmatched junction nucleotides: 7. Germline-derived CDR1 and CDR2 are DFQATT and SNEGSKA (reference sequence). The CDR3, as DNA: TGCAGTGCTAGTCAGGGGGCTACTGTTAGCAATCAGCCCCAGCATTTT. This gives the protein CSASQGATVSNQPQHF.

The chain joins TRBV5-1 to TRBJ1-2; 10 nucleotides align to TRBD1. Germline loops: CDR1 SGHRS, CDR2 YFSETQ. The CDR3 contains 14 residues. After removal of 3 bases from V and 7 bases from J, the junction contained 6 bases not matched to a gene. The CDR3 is CASSSWTGGTGYTF. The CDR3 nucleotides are TGCGCCAGCAGCTCTTGGACAGGGGGGACTGGCTACACCTTC.

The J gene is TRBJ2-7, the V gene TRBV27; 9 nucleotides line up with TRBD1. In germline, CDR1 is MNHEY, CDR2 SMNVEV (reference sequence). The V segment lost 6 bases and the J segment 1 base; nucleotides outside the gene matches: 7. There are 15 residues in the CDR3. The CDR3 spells CASSKFGTGSYEQYF. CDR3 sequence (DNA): TGTGCCAGCAGCAAATTCGGGACAGGGTCCTACGAGCAGTACTTC.

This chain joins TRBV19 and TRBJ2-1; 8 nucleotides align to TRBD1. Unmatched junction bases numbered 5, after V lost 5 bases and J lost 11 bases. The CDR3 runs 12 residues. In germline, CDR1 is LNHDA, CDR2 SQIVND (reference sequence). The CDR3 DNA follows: TGTGCCAGTAGTCAGGACAGGGCGAAGCAGTTCTTC. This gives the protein CASSQDRAKQFF.

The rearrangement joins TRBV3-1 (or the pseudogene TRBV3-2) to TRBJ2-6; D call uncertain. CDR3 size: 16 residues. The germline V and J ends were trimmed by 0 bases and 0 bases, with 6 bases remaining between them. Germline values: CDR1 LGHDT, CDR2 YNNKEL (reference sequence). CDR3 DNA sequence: TGTGCCAGCAGCCAAGAATTAATCTCTGGGGCCAACGTCCTGACTTTC. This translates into CASSQELISGANVLTF.

The CDR3 nucleotides are TGTGCCAGTATGGCCAGCTTCTCTGGAAACACCATATATTTT. Translated, it gives CASMASFSGNTIYF. The chain employs TRBV19 and TRBJ1-3; D gene ambiguous. V was shortened by 7 bases and J by 0 bases, with 10 bases between the two germline ends. Germline V gives CDR1 LNHDA, CDR2 SQIVND (reference sequence). The CDR3 totals 14 residues. The full variable domain, completed using reference TRBV19 and TRBJ1-3, is DGGITQSPKYLFRKEGQNVTLSCEQNLNHDAMYWYRQDPGQGLRLIYYSQIVNDFQKGDIAEGYSVSREKKESFPLTVTSAQKNPTAFYLCASMASFSGNTIYFGEGSWLTVV.